This T cell receptor beta chain was identified in a study of technical replicates of blood from a handful of donors. The V gene's germline CDR1 is MDHEN and CDR2 SYDVKM. This CDR3 spans 18 amino acids. The V gene end was trimmed by 5 bases and the J gene end by 0 bases; junction bases not matched to a gene: 10. Some clones are missing from TCRdb's copy, which holds only in-frame ones; the method was immunoSEQ multiplex PCR. The sample contains about 91,000 clones, roughly 90% of which appear only once. The chain couples TRBV28 to TRBJ1-5; TRBD1 matches at 10 bases. Sequencing used T cells isolated from PBMCs. The receptor comes from a human donor in good health. CDR3 sequence: CASSPRQGAIYSNQPQHF. CDR3 DNA sequence: TGTGCCAGCAGTCCCCGACAGGGGGCCATATATAGCAATCAGCCCCAGCATTTT.